Listed here are 7 T cell receptor beta chains from one sample, sequenced in a study of blood T cell repertoires in COVID-19. Data came from immunoSEQ multiplex PCR; TCRdb stores just in-frame clones and leaves some out. There are tens of thousands of clones in the sample; roughly 80% occur only once, and approximately 3.5% lies in the top ten. Sequences were obtained from PBMCs or T cells enriched from blood (not recorded which). All receptors come from a woman in her forties with acute COVID-19.

The chain has TRBV5-1 and TRBJ2-5; TRBD2 might be the D (6 bases). There are 17 residues in the CDR3. Trimming stripped 7 bases from V and 0 bases from J, with 22 bases between. In germline, CDR1 is SGHRS, CDR2 YFSETQ. In nucleotides, the CDR3 is TGCGCCAGCTTTCCTCCCCTTAGCGGAGACAACCAAGAGACCCAGTACTTC. Translating gives CASFPPLSGDNQETQYF.

V and J are TRBV19 and TRBJ2-3, with a tentative D call TRBD1 (6 bases). V was cut by 0 bases and J by 2 bases, with 15 bases left in between. This CDR3 spans 17 amino acids. Germline-derived CDR1 and CDR2 are LNHDA and SQIVND (reference sequence). The CDR3 loop reads CASSIEAGDDLTDTQYF. As DNA, the CDR3 is TGTGCCAGTAGTATAGAGGCAGGGGACGACCTCACAGATACGCAGTATTTT.

As DNA, the CDR3 is TGTGCCAGTAGTCCGGGACTAGCGGGGGGCGAGGAGACCCAGTACTTC. This encodes CASSPGLAGGEETQYF. This chain uses TRBV19 with TRBJ2-5; TRBD2 matches at 15 bases. The germline V gene has CDR1 LNHDA and CDR2 SQIVND (reference sequence). The length of the CDR3 is 16 residues. The V segment lost 5 bases and the J segment 5 bases; nucleotides outside the gene matches: 6.

The V and J genes are TRBV7-9 and TRBJ1-1; 7 bases line up with TRBD1. The CDR3 extends over 15 amino acids. J gave up 6 bases and V 5 bases, and 12 bases lay outside the gene matches. Germline V gene sequence: CDR1 SEHNR, CDR2 FQNEAQ (reference sequence). The CDR3 nucleotides read TGTGCCAGCAGCCCAGGGGACAGACGAACGGCTGAAGCTTTCTTT. It specifies CASSPGDRRTAEAFF.

The genes are TRBV19 and TRBJ1-2; 9 nucleotides line up with TRBD1. CDR1 LNHDA and CDR2 SQIVND come from the germline V gene (reference sequence). The CDR3 consists of 15 residues. Trimming removed 5 bases from V and 8 bases from J; junction bases left unmatched: 12. In nucleotides, the CDR3 is TGTGCCAGTAGTCAACCGGGACAGGGCTTGGAGGGCTACACCTTC. Translated, it gives CASSQPGQGLEGYTF.

This clone has just one count. The genes are TRBV7-3 and TRBJ2-3; 15 bases line up with TRBD2. This CDR3 has 16 amino acids. Trimming at V came to 5 bases and at J to 4 bases, leaving 4 bases not matched to a gene. CDR1 SGHTA and CDR2 FQGTGA come from the germline V gene. The CDR3 bases are TGTGCCAGCAGCGTCGGGACTAGCGGGAGGCCAGATACGCAGTATTTT. It is translated as CASSVGTSGRPDTQYF.

This clone has only a few counts. The rearrangement links TRBV28 to TRBJ2-7, with a weak D call TRBD2 (8 bases). Germline CDR1 is MDHEN and CDR2 is SYDVKM. The CDR3 has 15 residues. CDR3 sequence reads: CATGTGGSGGPRQYF. The CDR3 nucleotides are TGTGCGACAGGGACCGGAGGGTCGGGAGGGCCGAGGCAGTACTTC. The entire variable domain, with the rest obtained from reference TRBV28 and TRBJ2-7, is as follows: DVKVTQSSRYLVKRTGEKVFLECVQDMDHENMFWYRQDPGLGLRLIYFSYDVKMKEKGDIPEGYSVSREKKERFSLILESASTNQTSMYLCATGTGGSGGPRQYFGPGTRLTVT.